This T cell receptor (beta chain) was found in a study of OX40 agonist ivuxolimab in advanced cancers. Study-level results: Dosing at 0.1 to 3.0 mg/kg was accompanied by clonal expansion of CD4+ and CD8+ blood T cells by week 6.

This clone has a handful of counts. Its antigen is as yet unknown. Trimming removed 2 bases at V and 2 bases at J, with 13 bases between. CDR1 WNHNN and CDR2 SYGVQD come from the germline V gene (reference sequence). The CDR3 covers 16 residues. TCRdb's table, derived via immunoSEQ multiplex PCR, lists solely in-frame clones and lacks some. Among some 30,000 clones listed, 74% were seen once. This material consisted of CD4+ or CD8+ T cells sorted from blood, taken in a trial of the OX40 agonist ivuxolimab. The receptor was isolated from an adult with an advanced solid tumor such as melanoma, head and neck, liver or kidney cancer. This chain uses TRBV10-1 with TRBJ2-4; tentatively, D is TRBD1 (6 bases). CDR3 amino acids: CASSETTGTTKNIQYF. CDR3 bases: TGCGCCAGCAGTGAGACCACAGGGACCACCAAAAACATTCAGTACTTC.